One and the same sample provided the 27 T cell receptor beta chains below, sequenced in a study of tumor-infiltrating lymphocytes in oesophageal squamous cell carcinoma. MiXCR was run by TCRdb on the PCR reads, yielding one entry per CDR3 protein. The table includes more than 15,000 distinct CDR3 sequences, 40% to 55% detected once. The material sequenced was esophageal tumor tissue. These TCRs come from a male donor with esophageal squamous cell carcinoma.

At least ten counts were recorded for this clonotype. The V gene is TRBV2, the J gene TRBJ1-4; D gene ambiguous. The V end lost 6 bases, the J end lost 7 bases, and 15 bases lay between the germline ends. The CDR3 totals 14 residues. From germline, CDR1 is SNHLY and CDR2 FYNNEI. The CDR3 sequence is CASRRIGMGEKLFF. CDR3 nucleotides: TGTGCCAGCAGGCGGATCGGGATGGGTGAAAAACTGTTTTTT.

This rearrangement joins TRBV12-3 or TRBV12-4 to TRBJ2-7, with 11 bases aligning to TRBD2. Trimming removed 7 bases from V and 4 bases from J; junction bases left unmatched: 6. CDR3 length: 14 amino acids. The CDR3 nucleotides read TGTGCCAGCAAACTAGCGGGAGCGGCTTACGAGCAGTACTTC. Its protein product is CASKLAGAAYEQYF.

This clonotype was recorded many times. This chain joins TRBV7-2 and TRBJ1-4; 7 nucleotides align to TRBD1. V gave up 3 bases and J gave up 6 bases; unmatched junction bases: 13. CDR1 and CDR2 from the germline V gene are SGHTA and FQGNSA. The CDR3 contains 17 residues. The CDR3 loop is CASSFSPKGGTDEKLFF. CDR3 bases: TGTGCCAGCAGCTTTTCTCCTAAGGGGGGGACAGATGAAAAACTGTTTTTT.

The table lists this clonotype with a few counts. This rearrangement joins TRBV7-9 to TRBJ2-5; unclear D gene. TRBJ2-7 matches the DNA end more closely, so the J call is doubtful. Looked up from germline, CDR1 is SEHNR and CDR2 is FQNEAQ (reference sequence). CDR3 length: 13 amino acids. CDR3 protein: CASTGGDSYEQYF. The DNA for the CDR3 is TGTGCCAGCACGGGCGGAGACTCCTACGAGCAGTACTTC.

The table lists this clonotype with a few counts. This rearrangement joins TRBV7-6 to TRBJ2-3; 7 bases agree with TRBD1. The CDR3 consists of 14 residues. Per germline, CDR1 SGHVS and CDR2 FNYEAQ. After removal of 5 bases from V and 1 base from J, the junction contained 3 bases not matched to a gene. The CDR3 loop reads CASSQGQRTDTQYF. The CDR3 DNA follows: TGTGCCAGCAGCCAGGGACAGCGCACAGATACGCAGTATTTT. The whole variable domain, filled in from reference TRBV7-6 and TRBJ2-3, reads GAGVSQSPRYKVTKRGQDVALRCDPISGHVSLYWYRQALGQGPEFLTYFNYEAQQDKSGLPNDRFSAERPEGSISTLTIQRTEQRDSAMYRCASSQGQRTDTQYFGPGTRLTVL.

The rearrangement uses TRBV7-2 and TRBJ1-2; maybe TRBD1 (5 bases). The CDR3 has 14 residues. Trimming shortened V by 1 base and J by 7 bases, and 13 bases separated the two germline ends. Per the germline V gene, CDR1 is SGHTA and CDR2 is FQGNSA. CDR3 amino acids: CASSLEPGSSGYTF. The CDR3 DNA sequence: TGTGCCAGCAGCTTAGAACCAGGGTCATCTGGCTACACCTTC.

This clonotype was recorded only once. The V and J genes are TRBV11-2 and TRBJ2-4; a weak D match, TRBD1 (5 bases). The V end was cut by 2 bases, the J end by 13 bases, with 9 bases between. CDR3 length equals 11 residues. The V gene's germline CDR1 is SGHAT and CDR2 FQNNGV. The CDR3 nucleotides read TGTGCCAGCAGCTTACAGACAGACCAGTACTTC. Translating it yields CASSLQTDQYF.

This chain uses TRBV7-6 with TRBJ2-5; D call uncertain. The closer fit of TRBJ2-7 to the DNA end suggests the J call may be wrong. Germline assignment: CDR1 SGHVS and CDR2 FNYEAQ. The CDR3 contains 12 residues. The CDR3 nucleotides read TGTGCCAGCAGCACAAACGGCCACGAGCAGTACTTC. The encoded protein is CASSTNGHEQYF.

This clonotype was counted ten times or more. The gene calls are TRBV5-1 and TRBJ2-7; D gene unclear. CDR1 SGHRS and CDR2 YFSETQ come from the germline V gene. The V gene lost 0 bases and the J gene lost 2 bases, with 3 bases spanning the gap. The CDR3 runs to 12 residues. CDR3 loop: CASSLGAYEQYF. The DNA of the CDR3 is TGCGCCAGCAGCTTGGGTGCCTACGAGCAGTACTTC.

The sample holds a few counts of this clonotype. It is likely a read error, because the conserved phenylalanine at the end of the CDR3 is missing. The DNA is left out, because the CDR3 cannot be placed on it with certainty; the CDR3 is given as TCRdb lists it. The CDR3 protein is CASQQGVLPYGYTFGS. The chain joins TRBV7-8 to TRBJ2-5; TRBD1, the table's D call, was not compared with the DNA. From its first to its last residue, the CDR3 has 16 amino acids. Looked up from germline, CDR1 is SGHVS and CDR2 is FQNEAQ.

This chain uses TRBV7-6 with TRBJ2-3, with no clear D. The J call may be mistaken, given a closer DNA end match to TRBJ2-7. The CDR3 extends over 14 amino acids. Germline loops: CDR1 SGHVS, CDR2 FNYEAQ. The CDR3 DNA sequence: TGTGCCAGCACCCCAACGACTGGATTCAATGAGCAGTACTTC. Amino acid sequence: CASTPTTGFNEQYF.

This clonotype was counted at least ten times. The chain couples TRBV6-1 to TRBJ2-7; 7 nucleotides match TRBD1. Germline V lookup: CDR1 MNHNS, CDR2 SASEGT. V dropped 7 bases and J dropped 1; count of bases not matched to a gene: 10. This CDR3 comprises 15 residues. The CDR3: CASTLRTGTSYEQYF. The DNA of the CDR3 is TGTGCCAGCACCCTAAGGACAGGAACTTCCTACGAGCAGTACTTC.

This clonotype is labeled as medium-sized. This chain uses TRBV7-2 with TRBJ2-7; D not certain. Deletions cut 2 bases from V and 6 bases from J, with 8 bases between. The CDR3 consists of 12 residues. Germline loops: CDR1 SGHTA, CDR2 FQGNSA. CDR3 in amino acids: CASSLHKGEQYF. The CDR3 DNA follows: TGTGCCAGCAGCTTACATAAGGGCGAGCAGTACTTC.

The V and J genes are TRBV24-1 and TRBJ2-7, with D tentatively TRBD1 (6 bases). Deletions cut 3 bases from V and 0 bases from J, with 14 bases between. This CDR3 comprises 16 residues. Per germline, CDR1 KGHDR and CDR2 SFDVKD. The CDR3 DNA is TGTGCCACCAGTGATACCACTACAGGGAGCTCCTACGAGCAGTACTTC. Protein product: CATSDTTTGSSYEQYF.

CDR3 DNA sequence: TGTGCCATCAGTGAGTCGCCCGAGTGGGATGGGGACGGTACTAGGGAGCAGTACTTC. This encodes CAISESPEWDGDGTREQYF. The J gene is TRBJ2-7, the V gene TRBV10-3; the D gene could be TRBD1 or TRBD2 (5 bases each). The ends were cut back, 0 bases at V and 7 bases at J, with 28 bases in the middle. CDR1 and CDR2 (germline): ENHRY, SYGVKD. The CDR3 covers 19 residues.

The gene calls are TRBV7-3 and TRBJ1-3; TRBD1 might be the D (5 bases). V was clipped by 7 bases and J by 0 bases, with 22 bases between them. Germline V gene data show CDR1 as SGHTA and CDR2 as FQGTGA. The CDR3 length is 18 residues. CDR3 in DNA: TGTGCCAGCATCAGAGTGACGGGACTTACGAACTCTGGAAACACCATATATTTT. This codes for CASIRVTGLTNSGNTIYF.

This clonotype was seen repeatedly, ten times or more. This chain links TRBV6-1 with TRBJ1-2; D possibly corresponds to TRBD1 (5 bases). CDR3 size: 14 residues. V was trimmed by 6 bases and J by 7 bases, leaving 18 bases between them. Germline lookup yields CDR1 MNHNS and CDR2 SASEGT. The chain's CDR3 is CASSRGRGDRGYTF. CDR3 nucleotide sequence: TGTGCCAGCAGCCGGGGACGGGGGGATCGTGGCTACACCTTC.

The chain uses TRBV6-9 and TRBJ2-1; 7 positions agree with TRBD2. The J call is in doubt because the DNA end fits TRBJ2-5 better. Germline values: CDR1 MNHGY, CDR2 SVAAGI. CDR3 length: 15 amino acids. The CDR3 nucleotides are TGTGCCAGCAGTGTGGGCAGCGGGGCTCAAGAGACCCAGTACTTC. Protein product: CASSVGSGAQETQYF.

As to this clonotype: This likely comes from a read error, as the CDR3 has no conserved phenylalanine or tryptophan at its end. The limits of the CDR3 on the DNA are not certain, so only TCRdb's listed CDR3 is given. This chain's CDR3 is CASSLDGSRDTQYFGQ. This chain joins TRBV7-2 and TRBJ1-1. Looked up from germline, CDR1 is SGHTA and CDR2 is FQGNSA. The CDR3 length equals 16 residues, ends included.

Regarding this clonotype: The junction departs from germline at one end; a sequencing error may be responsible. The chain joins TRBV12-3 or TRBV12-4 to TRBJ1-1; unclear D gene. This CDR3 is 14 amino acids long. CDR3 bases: TGTGCCAGCAGTTGGGCTAGCGTGTACAATGAGCAGTACTTT. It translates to CASSWASVYNEQYF.

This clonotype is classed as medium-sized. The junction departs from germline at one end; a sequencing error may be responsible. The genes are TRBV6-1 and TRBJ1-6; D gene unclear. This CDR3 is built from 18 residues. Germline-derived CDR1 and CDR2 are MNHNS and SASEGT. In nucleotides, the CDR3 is TGTGCCAGCAGTGCAATGATAATTTATAGCTCCTATAATTCACCCCTCCACTTC. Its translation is CASSAMIIYSSYNSPLHF.

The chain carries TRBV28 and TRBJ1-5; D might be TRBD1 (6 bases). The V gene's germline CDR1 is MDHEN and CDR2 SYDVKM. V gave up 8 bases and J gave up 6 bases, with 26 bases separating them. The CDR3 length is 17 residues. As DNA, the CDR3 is TGTGCCAGCGGAACCGAAACAGGGAGGACGGGTGGTCAGCCCCAGCATTTT. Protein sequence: CASGTETGRTGGQPQHF.

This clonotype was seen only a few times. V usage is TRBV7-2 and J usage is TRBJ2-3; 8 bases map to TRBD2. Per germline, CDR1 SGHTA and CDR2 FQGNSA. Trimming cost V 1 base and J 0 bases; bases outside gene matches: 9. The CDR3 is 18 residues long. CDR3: CASSLVGSGDTSTDTQYF. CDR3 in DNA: TGTGCCAGCAGCTTAGTCGGTAGCGGGGATACTAGCACAGATACGCAGTATTTT.

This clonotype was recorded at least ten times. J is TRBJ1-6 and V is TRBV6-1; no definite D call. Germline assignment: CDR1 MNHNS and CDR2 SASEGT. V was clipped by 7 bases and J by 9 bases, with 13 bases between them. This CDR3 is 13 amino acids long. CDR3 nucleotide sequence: TGTGCCAGCAAGTCGGCATCTACTTCACCCCTCCACTTT. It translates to CASKSASTSPLHF.

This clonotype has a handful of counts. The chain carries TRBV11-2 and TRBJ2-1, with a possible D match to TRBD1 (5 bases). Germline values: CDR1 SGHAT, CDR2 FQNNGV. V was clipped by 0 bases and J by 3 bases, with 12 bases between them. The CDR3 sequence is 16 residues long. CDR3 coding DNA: TGTGCCAGCAGCTTAGACAGGGTTTTGGACTACAATGAGCAGTTCTTC. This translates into CASSLDRVLDYNEQFF.

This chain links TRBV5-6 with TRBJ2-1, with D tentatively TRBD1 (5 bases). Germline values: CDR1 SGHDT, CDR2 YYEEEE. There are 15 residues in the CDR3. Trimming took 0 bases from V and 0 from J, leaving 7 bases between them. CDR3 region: CASSLGGSSYNEQFF. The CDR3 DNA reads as TGTGCCAGCAGCTTGGGGGGCAGCTCCTACAATGAGCAGTTCTTC.

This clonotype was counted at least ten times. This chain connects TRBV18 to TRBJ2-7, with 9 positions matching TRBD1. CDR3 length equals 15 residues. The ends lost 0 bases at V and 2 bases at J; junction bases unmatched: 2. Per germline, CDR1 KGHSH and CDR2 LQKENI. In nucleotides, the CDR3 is TGTGCCAGCTCACCACCGTACAGGGGGCCCTACGAGCAGTACTTC. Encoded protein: CASSPPYRGPYEQYF.